A selection of T cell receptor beta chains follows, all from one sample in a study of CD8+ T cells in alopecia areata. The assay was immunoSEQ multiplex PCR, and TCRdb's table has in-frame clones only and misses some. The table shows 200,000 to 250,000 clones, with under 70% occurring only once. The specimen comprised CD4+ T cells sorted from blood, sampled at week 4, from a patient treated with tofacitinib. The receptors were sampled from a human donor with alopecia areata. CDR3s include the opening cysteine and the closing phenylalanine or tryptophan. D genes are given only for firm matches.

d_call	j_call	v_call	cdr3_aa
NA	TRBJ1-1	TRBV27	CASSFSWRDEAFF
NA	TRBJ2-7	TRBV20-1	CSARTTYEQYF
TRBD1	TRBJ2-5	TRBV10-3	CAISEDREETQYF
NA	TRBJ1-3	TRBV30	CAWSNRGRRGNTIYF
NA	TRBJ1-4	TRBV5-4	CASSLHPQGELFF
NA	TRBJ2-5	TRBV7-2	CASSLGSAETQYF
NA	TRBJ1-2	TRBV21-1	CASSKEGGYTF
TRBD1	TRBJ1-1	TRBV5-1	CASSLESTGVEAFF
NA	TRBJ1-4	TRBV6-5	CASSRDRKNEKLFF
TRBD1	TRBJ2-7	TRBV9	CASSVGLDPGGEQYF
NA	TRBJ2-5	TRBV10-3	CATRDGYTETQYF
TRBD1	TRBJ2-2	TRBV9	CASSVETGGFTGELFF
NA	TRBJ2-7	TRBV5-6	CATQRAGISGLHEQYF
TRBD1	TRBJ2-7	TRBV7-2	CASSLQGQASYEQYF
TRBD2	TRBJ2-1	TRBV4-2	CASSPQGLAGSNEQFF
NA	TRBJ1-4	TRBV12-5	CASGDDRRDEKLFF
NA	TRBJ1-6	TRBV18	CASSPSATWPLHF
NA	TRBJ1-2	TRBV11-2	CASSLTDFAYGYTF
NA	TRBJ1-6	TRBV2	CASSEALGRASNSPLHF
NA	TRBJ2-6	TRBV4-2	CASSQAGGANGANVLTF
NA	TRBJ1-2	TRBV4-3	CASSQEPGVGYTF
NA	TRBJ1-6	TRBV30	CAWSKDSPGNNSPLHF
NA	TRBJ2-7	TRBV7-9	CASSFNSYEQYF
NA	TRBJ1-3	TRBV4-1	CASSQDSLSGNTIYF
NA	TRBJ1-1	TRBV5-1	CASSLDSEAFF
TRBD2	TRBJ2-1	TRBV30	CAWSAGGPRNEQFF
NA	TRBJ2-7	TRBV11-2	CASSLDPGREQYF
NA	TRBJ1-1	TRBV27	CASSFRLATEAFF
NA	TRBJ2-7	TRBV6-1	CASRAGTQPGREQYF
NA	TRBJ2-4	TRBV13	CASSFSSATQYF
TRBD1	TRBJ1-6	TRBV2	CASRPFQTGLNSPLHF
NA	TRBJ1-5	TRBV6-6	CASSAPGGGQPQHF
TRBD1	TRBJ1-5	TRBV2	CASSGTGGDQPQHF
NA	TRBJ1-2	TRBV29-1	CSVQPGRGARGYTF
NA	TRBJ1-1	TRBV13	CASSDRQASTEAFF
NA	TRBJ1-5	TRBV5-1	CASSPGPSQPQHF
NA	TRBJ2-4	TRBV5-1	CASSLESYQAKNIQYF
NA	NA	TRBV7-2	CASAPGTPYEQYF
NA	TRBJ2-5	TRBV10-3	CAISAEETQYF